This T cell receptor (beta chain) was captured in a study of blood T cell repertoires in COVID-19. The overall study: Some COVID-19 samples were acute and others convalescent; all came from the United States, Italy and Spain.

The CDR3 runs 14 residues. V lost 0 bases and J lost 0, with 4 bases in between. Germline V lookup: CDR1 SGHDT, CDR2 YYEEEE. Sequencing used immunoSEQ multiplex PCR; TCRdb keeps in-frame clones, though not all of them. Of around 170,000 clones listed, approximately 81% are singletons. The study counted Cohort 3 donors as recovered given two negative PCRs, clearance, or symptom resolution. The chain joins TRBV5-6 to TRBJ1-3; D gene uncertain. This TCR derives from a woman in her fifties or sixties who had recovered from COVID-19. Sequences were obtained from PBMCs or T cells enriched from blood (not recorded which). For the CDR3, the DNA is TGTGCCAGCAGCTTGGTCCTCTCTGGAAACACCATATATTTT. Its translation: CASSLVLSGNTIYF.